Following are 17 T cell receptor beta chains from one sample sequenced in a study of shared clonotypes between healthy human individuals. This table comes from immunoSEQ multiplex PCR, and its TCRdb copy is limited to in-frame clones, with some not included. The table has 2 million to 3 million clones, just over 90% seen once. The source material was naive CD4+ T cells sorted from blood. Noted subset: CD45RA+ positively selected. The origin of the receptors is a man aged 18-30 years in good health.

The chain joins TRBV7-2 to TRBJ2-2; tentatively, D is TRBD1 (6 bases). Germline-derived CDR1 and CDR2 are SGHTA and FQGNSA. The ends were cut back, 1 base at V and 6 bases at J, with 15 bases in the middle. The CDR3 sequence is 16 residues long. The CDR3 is CASSLGPQGKAGELFF. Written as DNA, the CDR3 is TGTGCCAGCAGCTTAGGACCTCAGGGGAAGGCCGGGGAGCTGTTTTTT.

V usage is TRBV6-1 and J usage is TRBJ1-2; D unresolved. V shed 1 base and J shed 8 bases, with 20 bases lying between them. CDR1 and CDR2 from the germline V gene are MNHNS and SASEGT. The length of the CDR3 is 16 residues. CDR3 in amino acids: CASSEGTRNDLRGYTF. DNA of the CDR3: TGTGCCAGCAGTGAAGGGACGAGAAACGACCTTCGGGGCTACACCTTC.

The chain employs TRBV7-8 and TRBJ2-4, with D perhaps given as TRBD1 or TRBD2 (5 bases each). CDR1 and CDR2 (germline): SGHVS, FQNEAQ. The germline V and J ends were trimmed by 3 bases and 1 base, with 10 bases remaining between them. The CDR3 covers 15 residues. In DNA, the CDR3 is TGTGCCAGCAGCTTTGGGGACGTCGCCAAAAACATTCAGTACTTC. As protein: CASSFGDVAKNIQYF.

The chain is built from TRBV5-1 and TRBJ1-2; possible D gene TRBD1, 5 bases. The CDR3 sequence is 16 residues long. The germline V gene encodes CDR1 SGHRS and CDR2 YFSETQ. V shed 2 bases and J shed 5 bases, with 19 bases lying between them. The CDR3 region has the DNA TGCGCCAGCAGCTTAACCATAATCGACAGCCAATATGGCTACACCTTC. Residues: CASSLTIIDSQYGYTF. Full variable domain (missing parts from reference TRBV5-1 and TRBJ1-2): KAGVTQTPRYLIKTRGQQVTLSCSPISGHRSVSWYQQTPGQGLQFLFEYFSETQRNKGNFPGRFSGRQFSNSRSEMNVSTLELGDSALYLCASSLTIIDSQYGYTFGSGTRLTVV.

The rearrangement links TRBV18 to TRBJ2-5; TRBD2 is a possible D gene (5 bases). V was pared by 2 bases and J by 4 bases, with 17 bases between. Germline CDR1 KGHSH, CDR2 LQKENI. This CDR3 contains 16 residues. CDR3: CASSPFRSGVGETQYF. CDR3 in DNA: TGTGCCAGCTCACCATTCCGGAGCGGCGTAGGAGAGACCCAGTACTTC.

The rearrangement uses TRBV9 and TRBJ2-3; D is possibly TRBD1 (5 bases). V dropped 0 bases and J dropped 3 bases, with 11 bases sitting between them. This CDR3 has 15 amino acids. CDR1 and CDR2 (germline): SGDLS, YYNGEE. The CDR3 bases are TGTGCCAGCAGCGTAGGACAGCTTGGGACAGATACGCAGTATTTT. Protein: CASSVGQLGTDTQYF.

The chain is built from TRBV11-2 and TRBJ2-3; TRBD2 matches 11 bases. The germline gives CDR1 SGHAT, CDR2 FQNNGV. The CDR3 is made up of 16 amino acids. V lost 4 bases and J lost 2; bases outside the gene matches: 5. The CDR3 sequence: CASSSGGLAATDTQYF. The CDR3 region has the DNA TGTGCCAGCAGCTCTGGGGGACTAGCGGCCACAGATACGCAGTATTTT.

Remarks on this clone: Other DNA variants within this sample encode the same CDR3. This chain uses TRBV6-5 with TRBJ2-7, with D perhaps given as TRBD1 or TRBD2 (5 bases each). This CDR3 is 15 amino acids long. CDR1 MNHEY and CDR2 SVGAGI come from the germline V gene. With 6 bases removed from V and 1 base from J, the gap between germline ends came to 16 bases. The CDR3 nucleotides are TGTGCCAGCAGCCGACCCGGGACGGTTTCCTACGAGCAGTACTTC. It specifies CASSRPGTVSYEQYF.

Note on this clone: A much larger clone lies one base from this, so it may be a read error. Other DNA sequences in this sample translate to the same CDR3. CDR3 in amino acids: CASSFGETQYF. The CDR3 DNA follows: TGTGCCAGCAGCTTTGGGGAGACCCAGTACTTC. V usage is TRBV13 and J usage is TRBJ2-5; no clear D. Trimming cost V 3 bases and J 5 bases, with 4 bases left between them. This CDR3 comprises 11 residues. Looked up from germline, CDR1 is PRHDT and CDR2 is FYEKMQ (reference sequence).

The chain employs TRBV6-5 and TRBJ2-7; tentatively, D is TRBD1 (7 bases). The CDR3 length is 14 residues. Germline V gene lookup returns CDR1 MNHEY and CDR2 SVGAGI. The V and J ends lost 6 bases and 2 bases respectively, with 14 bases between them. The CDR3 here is CASSPGGGAYEQYF. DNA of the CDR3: TGTGCCAGCAGCCCCGGAGGGGGCGCCTACGAGCAGTACTTC.

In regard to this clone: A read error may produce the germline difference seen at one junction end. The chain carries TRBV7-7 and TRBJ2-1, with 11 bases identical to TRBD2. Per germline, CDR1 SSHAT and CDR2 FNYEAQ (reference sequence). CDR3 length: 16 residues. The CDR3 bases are TGTGCTAGCAGCTTACTTAGCGGGGGGGCTACTAATGAGCAGTTCTTC. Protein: CASSLLSGGATNEQFF. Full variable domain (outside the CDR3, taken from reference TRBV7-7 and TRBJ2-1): GAGVSQSPRYKVTKRGQDVTLRCDPISSHATLYWYQQALGQGPEFLTYFNYEAQPDKSGLPSDRFSAERPEGSISTLTIQRTEQRDSAMYRCASSLLSGGATNEQFFGPGTRLTVL.

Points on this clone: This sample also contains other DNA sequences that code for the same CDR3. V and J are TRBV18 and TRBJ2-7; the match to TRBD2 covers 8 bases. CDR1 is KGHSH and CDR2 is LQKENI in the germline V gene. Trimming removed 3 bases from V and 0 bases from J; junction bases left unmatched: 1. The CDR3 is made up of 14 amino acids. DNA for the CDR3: TGTGCCAGCTCACCGGGGACTAGCTCCTACGAGCAGTACTTC. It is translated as CASSPGTSSYEQYF.

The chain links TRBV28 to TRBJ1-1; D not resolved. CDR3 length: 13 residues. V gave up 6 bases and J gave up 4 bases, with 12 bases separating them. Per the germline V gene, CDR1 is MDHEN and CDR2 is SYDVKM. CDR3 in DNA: TGTGCCAGCAGCCCTACCCGGGGCACTGAAGCTTTCTTT. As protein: CASSPTRGTEAFF.

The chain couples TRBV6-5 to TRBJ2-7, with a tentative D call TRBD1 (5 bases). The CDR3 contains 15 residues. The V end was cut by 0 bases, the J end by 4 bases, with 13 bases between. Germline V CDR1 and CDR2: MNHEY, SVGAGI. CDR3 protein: CASSYSAGPAYEQYF. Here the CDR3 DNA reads TGTGCCAGCAGTTACTCAGCAGGGCCGGCTTACGAGCAGTACTTC.

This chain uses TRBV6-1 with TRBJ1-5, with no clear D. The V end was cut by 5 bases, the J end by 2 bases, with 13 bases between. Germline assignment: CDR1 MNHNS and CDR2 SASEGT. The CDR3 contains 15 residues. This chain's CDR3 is CASSFMTGGNQPQHF. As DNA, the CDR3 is TGTGCCAGCAGTTTCATGACGGGTGGCAATCAGCCCCAGCATTTT.

CDR3 in amino acids: CASSFRPGYQETQYF. CDR3 coding DNA: TGTGCCAGCAGCTTCAGGCCAGGGTACCAAGAGACCCAGTACTTC. This chain uses TRBV5-5 with TRBJ2-5; TRBD1 might be the D (5 bases). The length of the CDR3 is 15 residues. Germline loops: CDR1 SGHKS, CDR2 YYEKEE (reference sequence). V dropped 2 bases and J dropped 0 bases, with 11 bases sitting between them.

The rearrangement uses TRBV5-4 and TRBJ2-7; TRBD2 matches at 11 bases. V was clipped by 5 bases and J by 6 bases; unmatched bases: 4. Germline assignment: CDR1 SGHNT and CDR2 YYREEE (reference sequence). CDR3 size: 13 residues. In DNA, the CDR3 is TGTGCCAGCAGGACTAGCGGGACCCGCGAGCAGTACTTC. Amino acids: CASRTSGTREQYF.